What follows describes a single TCR beta chain. Only in-frame clones appear in the TCRdb table, and some are missing; sequencing was by immunoSEQ multiplex PCR. The sample carries roughly 100,000 clones, just under 80% recorded once. Germline-derived CDR1 and CDR2 are KGHSH and LQKENI. CDR3 length: 14 amino acids. V lost 3 bases and J 4 bases, leaving 11 bases between the germline ends. Time point described: cycle 4 day 1 (C4D1), after six to seven weeks of nivolumab. The patients all showed relapse after autologous stem cell transplantation, while their brentuximab vedotin exposure varied. The sample belongs to a study of PD-1 blockade in classical Hodgkin lymphoma.

This TCR derives from a human donor with classical Hodgkin lymphoma. V is TRBV18 and J is TRBJ2-3, with D possibly matching TRBD2 (6 bases). Material: peripheral blood mononuclear cells (PBMCs), obtained before the fourth cycle of nivolumab. The CDR3 coding sequence is TGTGCCAGCTCACCGGCGGAGGGCGCAGATACGCAGTATTTT. It codes for CASSPAEGADTQYF.